Listed below are T cell receptor beta chains from one sample, sequenced in a study of cytomegalovirus exposure and HLA in healthy donors. Sequencing used immunoSEQ multiplex PCR; TCRdb keeps in-frame clones, though not all of them. This sample has 150,000 to 200,000 clones, with around four fifths found just once. The sequencing sample was made of PBMCs. The receptors derive from a woman aged 40 to 50 in good health and CMV-seronegative. Each CDR3 is given with its conserved first and last residue. The order of the fields is clone size, V gene, D gene, J gene, CDR3 DNA, CDR3 protein. D genes are given only for firm matches. Size is stated for part of the rows, as once, few or many counts, or as a class when the clone is expanded.

>once|TRBV30|TRBD1|TRBJ1-4
TGTGCCTGGAGCGAGACAGGGGCGGAAAAACTGTTTTTT
CAWSETGAEKLFF
>-|TRBV19|TRBD1|TRBJ1-2
TGTGCCAGTAGTCGCGACAGGGACTATGGCTACACCTTC
CASSRDRDYGYTF
>few|TRBV28|-|TRBJ2-1
TGTGCCAGCAGTAAATCGGGCTCCTACAATGAGCAGTTCTTC
CASSKSGSYNEQFF
>-|TRBV9|TRBD1|TRBJ2-7
TGTGCCAGCAGCGCTCGGGACAGGGCCTACGAGCAGTACTTC
CASSARDRAYEQYF
>-|TRBV30|-|TRBJ1-4
TGTGCCTGGATCGACAGGTTTAATGAAAAACTGTTTTTT
CAWIDRFNEKLFF
>-|TRBV6-1|-|TRBJ1-2
TGTGCCAGCAGCCCCAACGGGAGGGGCTATGGCTACACCTTC
CASSPNGRGYGYTF
>-|TRBV18|TRBD1|TRBJ1-1
TGTGCCAGCTTAACAGGGGGGAACACTGAAGCTTTCTTT
CASLTGGNTEAFF
>-|TRBV2|-|TRBJ2-2
TGTGCCAGCAGTACGGCAGGAATCCGAAAGGCCGGGGAGCTGTTTTTT
CASSTAGIRKAGELFF
>-|TRBV7-2|TRBD1|TRBJ1-3
TGTGCCAGCAGCTTAGAGTGGACAGGTGGAAACACCATATATTTT
CASSLEWTGGNTIYF
>-|TRBV29-1|-|TRBJ2-7
TGCAGCGTCCTACCTGGGAGAGGGGGCTACGAGCAGTACTTC
CSVLPGRGGYEQYF
>-|TRBV7-2|TRBD1|TRBJ1-3
TGTGCCAGCAGCTTCAGGGGGCCGCAAGACACCATATATTTT
CASSFRGPQDTIYF
>-|TRBV6-5|TRBD2|TRBJ2-7
TGTGCCAGCAGCCGACTAGCGGGGTCCTACGAGCAGTACTTC
CASSRLAGSYEQYF
>-|TRBV21-1|-|TRBJ1-1
TGTGCCAGCAGCAAGAAGCGACCGAACACTGAAGCTTTCTTT
CASSKKRPNTEAFF
>-|TRBV28|-|TRBJ1-1
TGTGCCAGCAGTTCCCCGAGCGAAGGAGAGGACACTGAAGCTTTCTTT
CASSSPSEGEDTEAFF
>-|TRBV25-1|TRBD1|TRBJ1-4
TGTGCCAGCAGTGGGACAGGGGGTAATGAAAAACTGTTTTTT
CASSGTGGNEKLFF
>few|TRBV5-3|-|TRBJ2-1
TGTGCCAGAAGCCCGGGGACTGGAGGATACAATGAGCAGTTCTTC
CARSPGTGGYNEQFF
>few|TRBV7-2|TRBD2|TRBJ2-1
TGTGCCAGCAGCGCGGGCTCTAGCGGGATCCACAATGAGCAGTTCTTC
CASSAGSSGIHNEQFF
>-|TRBV6-1|-|TRBJ1-5
TGTGCCAGCAGTGAATTCAGGGTCGGCAATCAGCCCCAGCATTTT
CASSEFRVGNQPQHF
>-|TRBV4-3|-|TRBJ1-4
TGCGCCAGCAGCCAAGAGCTTGTGGGCGAGGGTATCAATGAAAAACTGTTTTTT
CASSQELVGEGINEKLFF
>-|TRBV9|-|TRBJ1-4
TGTGCCAGCAGCGTAGATTTTACGGCAGGGGCCGAAAAACTGTTTTTT
CASSVDFTAGAEKLFF
>-|TRBV11-3|TRBD2|TRBJ2-1
TGTGCCAGCAGCTTAGCCACTAGCGGGGGATACAATGAGCAGTTCTTC
CASSLATSGGYNEQFF
>-|TRBV18|-|TRBJ2-1
TGTGCCAGCTCACCATCCCTAGCCGGGTCGAATGAGCAGTTCTTC
CASSPSLAGSNEQFF
>-|TRBV21-1|-|TRBJ2-1
TGTGCCAGCACCGGGATCCCCCAATCCCCCAATGAGCAGTTCTTC
CASTGIPQSPNEQFF
>-|TRBV5-1|TRBD1|TRBJ2-4
TGCGCCAGCAAGGAGACAGGGGGCTCGGGCATTCAGTACTTC
CASKETGGSGIQYF
>-|TRBV25-1|TRBD1|TRBJ1-2
TGTGCCAGCAGCCCTTCGACAGGGGCGAGAGGCTACACCTTC
CASSPSTGARGYTF
>-|TRBV6-1|TRBD2|TRBJ2-2
TGTGCCAGCAGTATGACTAGCGGGAGAACCGGGGAGCTGTTTTTT
CASSMTSGRTGELFF
>-|TRBV25-1|-|TRBJ1-2
TGTGCCAGCAGTGAATACGGCAGGGAAACCCAATCCTTC
CASSEYGRETQSF
>-|TRBV6-6|TRBD2|TRBJ2-3
TGTGCCAGCAGCTACCCAGCGGGAGGGGTCGATACGCAGTATTTT
CASSYPAGGVDTQYF
>-|TRBV29-1|-|TRBJ2-2
TGCAGCGTTGGGACGGGGGCGAACACCGGGGAGCTGTTTTTT
CSVGTGANTGELFF
>-|TRBV9|-|TRBJ2-7
TGTGCCAGCAGCGTAGATTCAGGCCAGGGTACCTACGAGCAGTACTTC
CASSVDSGQGTYEQYF
>-|TRBV7-3|TRBD2|TRBJ2-1
TGTGCCAGCAGCCAAATGGGGACTAGCCTTGAGCAGTTCTTC
CASSQMGTSLEQFF
>-|TRBV6-5|-|TRBJ2-6
TGTGCCAGCACCTCATTGGGGGGAGCCAACGTCCTGACTTTC
CASTSLGGANVLTF
>-|TRBV11-3|-|TRBJ2-1
TGTGCCAGCAGCCCCGGGCGACAGCGATTGGAGAGGAATGAGCAGTTCTTC
CASSPGRQRLERNEQFF